This note documents a single T cell receptor beta chain sequence. Regarding time point: newly diagnosed GD, antithyroid drugs for less than 3 months. Making the TCR library involved RNA that had been extracted from PBMCs. This specimen belongs to a study of regulatory T cells in long-lasting Graves disease. Per the germline V gene, CDR1 is SGHKS and CDR2 is YYEKEE (reference sequence). The CDR3 contains 16 residues. V gave up 3 bases and J gave up 3 bases; unmatched junction bases: 7. iRepertoire HTBI primers and Arm-PCR of CDR3 regions built TCR beta libraries. TCRdb re-analysed the multiplex PCR reads in MiXCR, keeping a single row per CDR3 protein. The sample consists of roughly 560,000 distinct CDR3 sequences, more than 10% of them appearing once. The same sample was also studied in work on T cells in Graves' hyperthyroidism and ophthalmopathy.

The rearrangement links TRBV5-5 to TRBJ2-3; TRBD2 agrees at 10 bases. The sample here was peripheral blood mononuclear cells (PBMCs), taken at new diagnosis, from a patient treated with antithyroid drugs. The receptor's source is a woman aged 25 to 39 with Graves disease. CDR3 nucleotides: TGTGCCAGCAGCTCGAGTATGGGACTAGCGACAGATACGCAGTATTTT. Translating it yields CASSSSMGLATDTQYF.